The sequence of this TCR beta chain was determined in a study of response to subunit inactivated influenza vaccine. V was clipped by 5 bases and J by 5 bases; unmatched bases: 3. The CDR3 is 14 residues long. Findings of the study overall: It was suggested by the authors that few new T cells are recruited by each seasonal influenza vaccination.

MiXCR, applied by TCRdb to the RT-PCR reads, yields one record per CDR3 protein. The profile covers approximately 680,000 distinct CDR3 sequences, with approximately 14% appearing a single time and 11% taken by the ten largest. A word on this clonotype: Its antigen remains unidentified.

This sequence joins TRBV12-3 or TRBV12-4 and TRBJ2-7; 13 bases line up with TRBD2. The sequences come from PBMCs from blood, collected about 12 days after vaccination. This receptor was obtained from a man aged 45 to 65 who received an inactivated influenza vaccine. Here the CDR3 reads CASSQTSGRNEQYF. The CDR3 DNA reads TGTGCCAGCAGTCAGACTAGCGGGAGGAACGAGCAGTACTTC.